These 7 T cell receptor beta chains originate from one sample sequenced in a study of blood T cell repertoires in COVID-19. Clones were sequenced by immunoSEQ multiplex PCR, and TCRdb holds only the in-frame ones, with some missing. Counted here are 470,000 or so clones, roughly nine tenths occurring once; the ten biggest clones make up just under 2%. The sequenced material came from PBMCs or T cells enriched from blood (not recorded which). The receptors here all came from a woman under 30 with acute COVID-19.

The CDR3 reads CASSFSGRPSYEQYF. The CDR3 DNA sequence: TGTGCCAGCAGTTTTAGCGGGAGGCCCTCCTACGAGCAGTACTTC. The chain combines TRBV28 with TRBJ2-7; 10 bases are a match to TRBD2. CDR3 length equals 15 residues. Germline CDR1 and CDR2: MDHEN and SYDVKM. V lost 3 bases to trimming and J lost 0 bases; unmatched junction nucleotides: 2.

V is TRBV10-3 and J is TRBJ2-7, with D perhaps TRBD1 (6 bases). With 4 bases removed from V and 2 bases from J, the gap between germline ends came to 15 bases. The CDR3 runs to 15 residues. Germline CDR1 ENHRY, CDR2 SYGVKD. The CDR3 DNA sequence: TGTGCCATCAGTGGTAAACGGGACAACACCTACGAGCAGTACTTC. Its protein is CAISGKRDNTYEQYF.

This sequence joins TRBV5-4 and TRBJ1-6; TRBD1 agrees at 9 bases. Looked up from germline, CDR1 is SGHNT and CDR2 is YYREEE (reference sequence). The V gene end was trimmed by 0 bases and the J gene end by 2 bases; junction bases not matched to a gene: 9. This CDR3 is 19 amino acids long. The CDR3 DNA is TGTGCCAGCAGCTTGGCCGCGGGACAGGGAAGAACCTATAATTCACCCCTCCACTTT. This gives the protein CASSLAAGQGRTYNSPLHF.

The rearrangement links TRBV5-5 to TRBJ1-1; 10 nucleotides line up with TRBD1. CDR1 SGHKS and CDR2 YYEKEE come from the germline V gene (reference sequence). CDR3 length: 13 residues. V lost 6 bases to trimming and J lost 6 bases; unmatched junction nucleotides: 5. The CDR3 region is CASTTTGGPEAFF. The CDR3, as DNA: TGTGCCAGCACCACGACAGGGGGCCCTGAAGCTTTCTTT.

The chain uses TRBV3-1 (or the pseudogene TRBV3-2) and TRBJ1-6, with 9 bases identical to TRBD1. Trimming at V came to 4 bases and at J to 1 base, leaving 11 bases not matched to a gene. The CDR3 has 19 amino acids. Looked up from germline, CDR1 is LGHDT and CDR2 is YNNKEL (reference sequence). The CDR3 loop reads CASSRTGTGSKSYNSPLHF. DNA of the CDR3: TGTGCCAGCAGCCGAACCGGGACAGGGTCCAAATCCTATAATTCACCCCTCCACTTT.

The V and J genes are TRBV18 and TRBJ1-1, with D possibly matching TRBD1 (6 bases). Trimming left V 3 bases short and J 4 bases short, with 18 bases between. Germline CDR1 is KGHSH and CDR2 is LQKENI. CDR3 length equals 16 residues. The CDR3 bases are TGTGCCAGCTCACCTGGTGGTGGACAGCCGTCCACTGAAGCTTTCTTT. Its protein is CASSPGGGQPSTEAFF.

This chain links TRBV3-1 (or the pseudogene TRBV3-2) with TRBJ1-1; no clear D gene. The V gene's germline CDR1 is LGHDT and CDR2 YNNKEL (reference sequence). The CDR3 length is 15 residues. V gave up 0 bases and J gave up 5 bases, with 13 bases separating them. This CDR3 reads CASSQDAGVRTEAFF. The CDR3 bases are TGTGCCAGCAGCCAAGATGCCGGGGTTAGAACTGAAGCTTTCTTT.